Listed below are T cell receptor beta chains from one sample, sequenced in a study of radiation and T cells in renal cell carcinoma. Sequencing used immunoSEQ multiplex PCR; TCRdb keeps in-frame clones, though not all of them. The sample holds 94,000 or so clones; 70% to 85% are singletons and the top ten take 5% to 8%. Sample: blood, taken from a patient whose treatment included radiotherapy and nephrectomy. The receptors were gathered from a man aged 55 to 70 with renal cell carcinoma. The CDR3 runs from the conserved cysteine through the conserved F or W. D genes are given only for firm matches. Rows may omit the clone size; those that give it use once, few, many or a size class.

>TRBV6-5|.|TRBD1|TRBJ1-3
CASRAGQGENTIYF
TGTGCCAGCAGGGCGGGACAGGGGGAAAACACCATATATTTT
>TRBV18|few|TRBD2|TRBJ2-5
CASSPLAPSGQETQYF
TGTGCCAGCTCACCACTCGCGCCTAGCGGTCAAGAGACCCAGTACTTC
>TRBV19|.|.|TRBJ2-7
CASSMRPFGQYSYEQYF
TGTGCCAGTAGTATGCGTCCCTTCGGACAGTACTCCTACGAGCAGTACTTC
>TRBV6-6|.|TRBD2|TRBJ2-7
CASSYLAGRGEQYF
TGTGCCAGCAGTTACTTGGCTGGGAGGGGCGAGCAGTACTTC
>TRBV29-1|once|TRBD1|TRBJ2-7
CSTGDSPYEQYF
TGCAGCACCGGGGACAGTCCCTACGAGCAGTACTTC
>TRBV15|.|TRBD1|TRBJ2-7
CATSRDRGHEQYF
TGTGCCACCAGCAGGGACAGGGGCCACGAGCAGTACTTC
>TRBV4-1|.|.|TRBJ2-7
CASSQVTGQFSYEQYF
TGCGCCAGCAGCCAAGTAACAGGTCAATTCTCCTACGAGCAGTACTTC
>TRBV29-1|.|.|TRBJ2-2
CSVETLGDTGELFF
TGCAGCGTTGAAACTCTAGGGGACACCGGGGAGCTGTTTTTT
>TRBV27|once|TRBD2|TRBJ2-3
CASSLSPPASGRTDTQYF
TGTGCCAGCAGTTTATCACCCCCGGCTAGCGGGAGGACAGATACGCAGTATTTT
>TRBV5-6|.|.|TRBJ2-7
CASSTRGYEQYF
TGTGCCAGCAGCACCCGGGGTTACGAGCAGTACTTC
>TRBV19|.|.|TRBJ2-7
CASSIYGGTTREQYF
TGTGCCAGTAGTATCTATGGGGGTACTACGCGGGAGCAGTACTTC
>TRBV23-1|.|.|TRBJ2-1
CASSQRQFF
TGCGCCAGCAGTCAACGTCAGTTCTTC
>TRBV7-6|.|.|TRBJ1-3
CASSLPSDSGNTIYF
TGTGCCAGCAGCCTCCCCAGTGACTCTGGAAACACCATATATTTT
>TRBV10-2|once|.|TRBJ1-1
CASTHGRSPEAFF
TGCGCCAGCACGCACGGTCGGAGCCCTGAAGCTTTCTTT
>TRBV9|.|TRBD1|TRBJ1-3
CASSEPGTGMVGDSSGNTIYF
TGTGCCAGCAGCGAGCCGGGCACAGGGATGGTTGGGGACAGCTCTGGAAACACCATATATTTT
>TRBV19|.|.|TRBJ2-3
CASSGTPGPDTQYF
TGTGCCAGTAGTGGTACCCCTGGGCCAGATACGCAGTATTTT
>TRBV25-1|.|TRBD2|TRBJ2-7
CASYLLAGPTYEQYF
TGTGCCAGCTACCTCCTAGCGGGACCTACCTACGAGCAGTACTTC
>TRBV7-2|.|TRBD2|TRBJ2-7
CASSRSGSSYEQYF
TGTGCCAGCAGCCGGAGCGGGAGCTCCTACGAGCAGTACTTC
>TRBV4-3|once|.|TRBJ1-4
CASSQPGSSATNEKLFF
TGCGCCAGCAGCCAACCGGGATCCTCTGCAACTAATGAAAAACTGTTTTTT
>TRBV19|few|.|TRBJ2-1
CASSWGGYEQFF
TGTGCCAGTAGTTGGGGCGGCTATGAGCAGTTCTTC